This T cell receptor (beta chain) is from a study of T cell repertoires in aging, cancer and after chemotherapy. Multiplex touch-down PCR with TRB-A/B primers amplified rearranged V-D-J TRB sequences. TCRdb independently ran MiXCR on the multiplex PCR reads; one entry per CDR3 protein. This table has around 5,500 distinct CDR3 sequences, approximately 29% appearing once. Notes on this clonotype: Its specificity is not known.

TCR beta rearrangements were amplified from peripheral blood genomic DNA. CDR1 is MRHNA, CDR2 SNTAGT, per germline. The CDR3 is made up of 13 amino acids. V lost 0 bases to trimming and J lost 5 bases, with 6 bases between them. General study results and limits: In cancer patients, declining TCR diversity with age involved lost richness and lost evenness. No conclusions about immunological memory after chemotherapy can be drawn from the repertoire data.

Sequencing was performed on blood. The sequence came from a human donor in good health. The genes are TRBV6-4 and TRBJ2-3; D gene ambiguous. CDR3 nucleotides: TGTGCCAGCAGTGACTCATTAAGAGATACGCAGTATTTT. This codes for CASSDSLRDTQYF.